Sequencing of this T cell receptor (beta chain) was carried out in a study of blood T cell repertoires in COVID-19. Study summary: Acute-phase and convalescent COVID-19 samples originated in the United States, Italy and Spain. Nucleic acid was either cDNA or gDNA, and it came from T cells, B-cell-depleted T cells, or PBMCs.

Assay: immunoSEQ multiplex PCR; the TCRdb copy retains only in-frame clones and omits some. This table has more than 90,000 clones, roughly 92% appearing once. V lost 0 bases to trimming and J lost 4 bases; unmatched junction nucleotides: 15. The CDR3 covers 20 residues. CDR1 is MGHRA and CDR2 is YSYEKL in the germline V gene. The chain joins TRBV4-1 to TRBJ2-6; 7 nucleotides line up with TRBD1. The clonotype was recovered from a man aged 50 to 60 with active COVID-19. Input material: peripheral blood. CDR3 region: CASSQETGSSSAAGANVLTF. DNA of the CDR3: TGCGCCAGCAGCCAAGAGACAGGGTCCTCTAGTGCGGCAGGGGCCAACGTCCTGACTTTC.